Following are 22 T cell receptor beta chains from one sample sequenced in a study of T cell responses to AZD1222 COVID-19 vaccine. Some clones are missing from TCRdb's copy, which holds only in-frame ones; the method was immunoSEQ multiplex PCR. Here the sample spans roughly 130,000 clones, about 89% being singletons. Sequenced material: peripheral blood, taken 28 days after the second dose of the MenACWY control vaccine. These TCRs come from an adult who received the MenACWY meningococcal vaccine as a control.

The chain employs TRBV5-5 and TRBJ2-2, with D unclear. The length of the CDR3 is 15 residues. V lost 4 bases to trimming and J lost 1 base, with 11 bases between them. Looked up from germline, CDR1 is SGHKS and CDR2 is YYEKEE (reference sequence). Here the CDR3 reads CASSLGSVNTGELFF. CDR3 nucleotide sequence: TGTGCCAGCAGCCTCGGTTCGGTGAACACCGGGGAGCTGTTTTTT.

This clone is a singleton in its sample. V is TRBV5-4 and J is TRBJ2-7; 7 bases map to TRBD2. This CDR3 is 15 amino acids long. V was pared by 0 bases and J by 1 base, with 4 bases of the junction left unmatched. Germline assignment: CDR1 SGHNT and CDR2 YYREEE (reference sequence). The CDR3 region has the DNA TGTGCCAGCAGCTTGGGCGGGAGCCAATCCTACGAGCAGTACTTC. Translation: CASSLGGSQSYEQYF.

The rearrangement links TRBV19 to TRBJ1-1; D ambiguous. This CDR3 contains 15 residues. The V end lost 6 bases, the J end lost 7 bases, and 21 bases lay between the germline ends. In germline, CDR1 is LNHDA, CDR2 SQIVND (reference sequence). As DNA, the CDR3 is TGTGCCAGTAGCGGCCCGGCAAGGCTGGCGATTGAAGCTTTCTTT. Its translation: CASSGPARLAIEAFF.

The chain uses TRBV19 and TRBJ2-2; TRBD2 matches at 12 bases. The length of the CDR3 is 14 residues. Germline V gene data show CDR1 as LNHDA and CDR2 as SQIVND (reference sequence). V shed 6 bases, J shed 5 bases, and the junction held 1 base outside the gene matches. DNA of the CDR3: TGTGCCAGTAGCGGACTAGCGGGGACCGGGGAGCTGTTTTTT. This sequence encodes CASSGLAGTGELFF.

V gene TRBV12-3 or TRBV12-4 combines with J gene TRBJ2-1; perhaps TRBD1 as D (5 bases). V lost 6 bases to trimming and J lost 5 bases, with 11 bases between them. The CDR3 totals 13 residues. The CDR3 protein is CASRLDRNNEQFF. CDR3 sequence (DNA): TGTGCCAGCAGACTCGACAGAAACAATGAGCAGTTCTTC.

V and J are TRBV2 and TRBJ1-1; possible D gene TRBD1, 5 bases. Trimming shortened V by 8 bases and J by 5 bases, and 21 bases separated the two germline ends. Germline-derived CDR1 and CDR2 are SNHLY and FYNNEI. This CDR3 comprises 15 residues. DNA for the CDR3: TGTGCCAGCCGAGGAAGCCGGGACTTAAGGACTGAAGCTTTCTTT. It specifies CASRGSRDLRTEAFF.

The chain uses TRBV4-3 and TRBJ2-5; 14 nucleotides align to TRBD2. Trimming took 4 bases from V and 5 from J; bases not matched to a gene: 6. The CDR3 totals 16 residues. In germline, CDR1 is LGHNA, CDR2 YSLEER. CDR3 in DNA: TGCGCCAGCAGCCGCGGACTAGCGGGAGGCGAGGAGACCCAGTACTTC. It is translated as CASSRGLAGGEETQYF.

The table lists this clone with a few counts. The chain has TRBV12-3 or TRBV12-4 and TRBJ1-6, with D maybe TRBD1 (5 bases). Trimming removed 6 bases from V and 15 bases from J, with 15 bases in between. CDR3 length equals 12 residues. DNA of the CDR3: TGTGCCAGCAGGGGGGATTTTTCGAACCTCCACTTT. Translating it yields CASRGDFSNLHF.

CDR3 loop: CASSQHSISNQPQHF. The DNA of the CDR3 is TGTGCCAGCAGTCAGCATAGTATAAGCAATCAGCCCCAGCATTTT. The genes are TRBV28 and TRBJ1-5; D ambiguous. Germline V gene sequence: CDR1 MDHEN, CDR2 SYDVKM. This CDR3 comprises 15 residues. V gave up 5 bases and J gave up 1 base, with 12 bases separating them.

The gene calls are TRBV7-2 and TRBJ2-7; 9 bases align to TRBD2. Germline-derived CDR1 and CDR2 are SGHTA and FQGNSA. The junction had 4 bases not matched to a gene; V was cut back by 1 base and J by 3 bases. CDR3 length: 15 amino acids. The CDR3 DNA sequence: TGTGCCAGCAGCTTAGTTGCGGGGGGGGTCTACGAGCAGTACTTC. Translated, it gives CASSLVAGGVYEQYF.

The chain is built from TRBV6-5 and TRBJ2-7, with TRBD2 identical over 8 bases. From germline, CDR1 is MNHEY and CDR2 SVGAGI. CDR3 length: 15 amino acids. Trimming at V came to 4 bases and at J to 2 bases, leaving 7 bases not matched to a gene. CDR3 protein: CASSFTAGAPYEQYF. CDR3 DNA sequence: TGTGCCAGCAGTTTCACAGCGGGAGCTCCCTACGAGCAGTACTTC.

This clone was counted once. The chain links TRBV6-5 to TRBJ1-5; maybe TRBD1 (6 bases). Germline assignment: CDR1 MNHEY and CDR2 SVGAGI. The germline V and J ends were trimmed by 6 bases and 8 bases, with 20 bases remaining between them. CDR3 length: 15 residues. CDR3 sequence: CASSRLTGQREPQHF. The CDR3 DNA is TGTGCCAGCAGCAGACTTACAGGGCAGCGGGAGCCCCAGCATTTT.

V usage is TRBV18 and J usage is TRBJ2-3; D is unresolved. V was trimmed by 0 bases and J by 2 bases, leaving 6 bases between them. The germline CDR1 and CDR2 sequences are KGHSH and LQKENI. The CDR3 is 14 amino acids. The CDR3 loop is CASSPPVTTDTQYF. CDR3 nucleotide sequence: TGTGCCAGCTCACCACCGGTCACCACAGATACGCAGTATTTT. The full variable domain, rest sourced from reference TRBV18 and TRBJ2-3, is NAGVMQNPRHLVRRRGQEARLRCSPMKGHSHVYWYRQLPEEGLKFMVYLQKENIIDESGMPKERFSAEFPKEGPSILRIQQVVRGDSAAYFCASSPPVTTDTQYFGPGTRLTVL.

The chain uses TRBV3-1 (or the pseudogene TRBV3-2) and TRBJ2-5; 9 bases map to TRBD2. Per the germline V gene, CDR1 is LGHDT and CDR2 is YNNKEL (reference sequence). The CDR3 extends over 16 amino acids. V was pared by 7 bases and J by 1 base, with 10 bases of the junction left unmatched. The CDR3, as DNA: TGTGCCAGCACCAGGGGAGCGGGGGGACGCCAAGAGACCCAGTACTTC. Its translation is CASTRGAGGRQETQYF.

The chain uses TRBV2 and TRBJ2-2; TRBD2 might be the D (6 bases). V lost 8 bases and J 5 bases, leaving 12 bases between the germline ends. The CDR3 sequence is 13 residues long. Germline CDR1 is SNHLY and CDR2 is FYNNEI. The CDR3 protein is CASWAGWTGELFF. DNA for the CDR3: TGTGCCAGCTGGGCGGGATGGACCGGGGAGCTGTTTTTT.

This chain joins TRBV5-1 and TRBJ2-7; D is uncertain. The CDR3 extends over 16 amino acids. Trimming removed 1 base from V and 0 bases from J, with 14 bases in between. Germline CDR1 SGHRS, CDR2 YFSETQ. The CDR3 loop is CASSLNVAASSYEQYF. CDR3 nucleotide sequence: TGCGCCAGCAGCTTGAATGTGGCGGCCAGCTCCTACGAGCAGTACTTC.

The chain couples TRBV4-3 to TRBJ2-3, with 14 nucleotides matching TRBD2. Germline lookup yields CDR1 LGHNA and CDR2 YSLEER. The CDR3 totals 15 residues. V trimming: 4 bases; J trimming: 4 bases; junction bases outside the gene matches: 1. The CDR3 reads CASSPGLAGADTQYF. CDR3 DNA sequence: TGCGCCAGCAGCCCGGGACTAGCGGGAGCAGATACGCAGTATTTT.

This chain uses TRBV5-5 with TRBJ2-6; no firm D call. With 4 bases removed from V and 0 bases from J, the gap between germline ends came to 5 bases. This CDR3 contains 14 residues. The germline V gene has CDR1 SGHKS and CDR2 YYEKEE (reference sequence). CDR3 sequence: CASSMRSGANVLTF. CDR3 DNA sequence: TGTGCCAGCAGCATGCGCTCTGGGGCCAACGTCCTGACTTTC.

This rearrangement joins TRBV6-2 or TRBV6-3 to TRBJ2-3; D is possibly TRBD1 (5 bases). There are 14 residues in the CDR3. From germline, CDR1 is MNHEY and CDR2 SVGEGT. The germline V and J ends were trimmed by 4 bases and 2 bases, with 10 bases remaining between them. In nucleotides, the CDR3 is TGTGCCAGCAGTTTAGACAGCTACACAGATACGCAGTATTTT. This encodes CASSLDSYTDTQYF.

This sequence joins TRBV6-4 and TRBJ1-4; 8 bases line up with TRBD1. The CDR3 extends over 13 amino acids. V lost 5 bases and J lost 6; bases outside the gene matches: 2. Germline V gene sequence: CDR1 MRHNA, CDR2 SNTAGT. As DNA, the CDR3 is TGTGCCAGCAGTCAGGGGGCTGATGAAAAACTGTTTTTT. Translating it yields CASSQGADEKLFF.

The rearrangement links TRBV28 to TRBJ2-6; D uncertain. Germline CDR1 and CDR2: MDHEN and SYDVKM. Trimming shortened V by 3 bases and J by 0 bases, and 3 bases separated the two germline ends. The CDR3 has 14 residues. CDR3 residues: CASSFDSGANVLTF. The CDR3 DNA reads as TGTGCCAGCAGTTTTGACTCTGGGGCCAACGTCCTGACTTTC.

The rearrangement uses TRBV5-1 and TRBJ2-5; D is unclear. The V end was cut by 5 bases, the J end by 2 bases, with 10 bases between. The CDR3 is made up of 13 amino acids. Germline V gives CDR1 SGHRS, CDR2 YFSETQ. This CDR3 reads CASSPRIQETQYF. Here the CDR3 DNA reads TGCGCCAGCAGTCCACGGATTCAAGAGACCCAGTACTTC.